The next 3 T cell receptor beta chains were all read from a single sample in a study of blood T cell repertoires in COVID-19. Clones were read by immunoSEQ multiplex PCR, and TCRdb kept only the in-frame ones, dropping some. The sample lists some 67,000 clones, about 90% seen once, with 4% to 5.5% in the top ten. Sequencing used peripheral blood. The receptor source for this set is a man aged 45-65 years with active COVID-19.

This rearrangement joins TRBV6-1 to TRBJ1-2, with no clear D. The length of the CDR3 is 10 residues. Germline loops: CDR1 MNHNS, CDR2 SASEGT. Deletions cut 3 bases from V and 13 bases from J, with 9 bases between. The CDR3 sequence: CASSDEVFTF. CDR3 sequence (DNA): TGTGCCAGCAGTGACGAGGTTTTCACCTTC.

The rearrangement uses TRBV28 and TRBJ2-7; tentative D call: TRBD2 (5 bases). Germline V gene lookup returns CDR1 MDHEN and CDR2 SYDVKM. There are 14 residues in the CDR3. Trimming shortened V by 1 base and J by 3 bases, and 10 bases separated the two germline ends. CDR3 nucleotide sequence: TGTGCCAGCAGTTTATATTCGGGGATCTACGAGCAGTACTTC. Translating it yields CASSLYSGIYEQYF.

The rearrangement joins TRBV12-3 or TRBV12-4 to TRBJ1-5, with a weak D call TRBD1 (6 bases). This CDR3 region has 13 residues. V lost 6 bases, J lost 5 bases, and 11 bases lay in between. CDR3 loop: CASSSNRDQPQHF. The DNA of the CDR3 is TGTGCCAGCAGCTCTAACAGGGATCAGCCCCAGCATTTT.